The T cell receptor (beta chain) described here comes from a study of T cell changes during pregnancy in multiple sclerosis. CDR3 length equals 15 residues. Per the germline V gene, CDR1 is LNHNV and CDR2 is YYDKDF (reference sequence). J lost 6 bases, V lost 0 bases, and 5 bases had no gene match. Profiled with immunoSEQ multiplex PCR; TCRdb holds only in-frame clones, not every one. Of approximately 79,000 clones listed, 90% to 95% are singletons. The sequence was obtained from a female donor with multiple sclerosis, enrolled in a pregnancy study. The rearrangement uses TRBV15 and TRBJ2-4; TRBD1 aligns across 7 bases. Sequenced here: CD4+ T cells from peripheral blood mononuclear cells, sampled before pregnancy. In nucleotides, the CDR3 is TGTGCCACCAGCAGAGATTCGGCAGGGGGAAACATTCAGTACTTC. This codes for CATSRDSAGGNIQYF.